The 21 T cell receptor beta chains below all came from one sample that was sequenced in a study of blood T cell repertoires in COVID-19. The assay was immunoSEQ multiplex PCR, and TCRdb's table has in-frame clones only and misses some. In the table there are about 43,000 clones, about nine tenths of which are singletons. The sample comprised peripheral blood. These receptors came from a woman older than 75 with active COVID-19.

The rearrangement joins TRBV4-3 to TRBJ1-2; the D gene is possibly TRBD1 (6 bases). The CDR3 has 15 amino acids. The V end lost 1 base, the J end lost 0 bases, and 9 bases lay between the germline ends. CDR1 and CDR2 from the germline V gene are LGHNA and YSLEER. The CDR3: CASSQVGGANYGYTF. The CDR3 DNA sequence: TGCGCCAGCAGCCAAGTAGGGGGAGCTAACTATGGCTACACCTTC.

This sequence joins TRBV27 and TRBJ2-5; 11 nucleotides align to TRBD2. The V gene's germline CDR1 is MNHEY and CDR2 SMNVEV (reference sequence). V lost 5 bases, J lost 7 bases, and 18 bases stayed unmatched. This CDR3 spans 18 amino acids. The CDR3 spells CASSQRGTSGFAVGTQYF. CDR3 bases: TGTGCCAGCAGTCAACGCGGGACTAGCGGCTTTGCTGTCGGGACCCAGTACTTC.

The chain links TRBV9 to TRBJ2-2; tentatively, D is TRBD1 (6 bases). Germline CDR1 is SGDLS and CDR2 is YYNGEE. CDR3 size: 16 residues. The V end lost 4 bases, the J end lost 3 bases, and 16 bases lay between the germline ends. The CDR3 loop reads CASSLRTAGDTGELFF. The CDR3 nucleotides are TGTGCCAGCAGCCTTAGGACAGCCGGCGACACCGGGGAGCTGTTTTTT.

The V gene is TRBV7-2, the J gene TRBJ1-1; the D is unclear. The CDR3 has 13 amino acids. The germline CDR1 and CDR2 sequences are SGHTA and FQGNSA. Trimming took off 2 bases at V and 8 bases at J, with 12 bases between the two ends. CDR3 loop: CASSLSWPEEAFF. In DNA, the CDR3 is TGTGCCAGCAGCTTAAGTTGGCCAGAAGAAGCTTTCTTT.

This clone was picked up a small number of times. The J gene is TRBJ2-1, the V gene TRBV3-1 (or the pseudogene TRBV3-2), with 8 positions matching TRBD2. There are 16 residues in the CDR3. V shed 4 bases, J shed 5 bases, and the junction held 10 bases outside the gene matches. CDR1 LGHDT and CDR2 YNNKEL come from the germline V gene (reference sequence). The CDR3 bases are TGTGCCAGCAGCCGAGAGCGGGGGAGAATTCACAATGAGCAGTTCTTC. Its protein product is CASSRERGRIHNEQFF.

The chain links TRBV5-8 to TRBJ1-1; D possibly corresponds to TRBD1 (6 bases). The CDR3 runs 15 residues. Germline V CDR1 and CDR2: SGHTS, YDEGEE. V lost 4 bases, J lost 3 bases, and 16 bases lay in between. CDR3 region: CASSLTGFMDTEAFF. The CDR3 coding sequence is TGTGCCAGCAGCCTTACAGGGTTCATGGACACTGAAGCTTTCTTT.

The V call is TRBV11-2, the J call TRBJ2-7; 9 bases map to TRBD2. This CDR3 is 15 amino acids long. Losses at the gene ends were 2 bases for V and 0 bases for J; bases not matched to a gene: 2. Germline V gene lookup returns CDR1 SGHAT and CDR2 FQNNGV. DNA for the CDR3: TGTGCCAGCAGCTTACTAGCGGGGAGCTCCTACGAGCAGTACTTC. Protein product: CASSLLAGSSYEQYF.

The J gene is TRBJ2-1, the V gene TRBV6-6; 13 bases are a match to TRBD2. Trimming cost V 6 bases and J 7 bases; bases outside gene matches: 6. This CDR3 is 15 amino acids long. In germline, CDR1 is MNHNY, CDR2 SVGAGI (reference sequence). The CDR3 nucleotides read TGTGCCAGCAGACTAGCGGGGGGGCCAGAGAATGAGCAGTTCTTC. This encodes CASRLAGGPENEQFF.

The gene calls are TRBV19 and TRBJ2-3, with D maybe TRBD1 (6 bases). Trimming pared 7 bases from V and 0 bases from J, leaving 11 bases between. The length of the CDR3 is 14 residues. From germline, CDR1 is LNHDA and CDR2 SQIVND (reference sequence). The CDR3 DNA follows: TGTGCCAGTAAACTGGGACATAGCACAGATACGCAGTATTTT. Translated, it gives CASKLGHSTDTQYF.

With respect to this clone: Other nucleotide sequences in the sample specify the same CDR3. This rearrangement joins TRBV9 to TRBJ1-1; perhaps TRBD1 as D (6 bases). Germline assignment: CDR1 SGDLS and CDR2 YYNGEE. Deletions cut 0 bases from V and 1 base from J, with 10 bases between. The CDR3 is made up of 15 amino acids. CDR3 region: CASSVGTGSNTEAFF. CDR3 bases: TGTGCCAGCAGCGTAGGAACAGGGTCGAACACTGAAGCTTTCTTT.

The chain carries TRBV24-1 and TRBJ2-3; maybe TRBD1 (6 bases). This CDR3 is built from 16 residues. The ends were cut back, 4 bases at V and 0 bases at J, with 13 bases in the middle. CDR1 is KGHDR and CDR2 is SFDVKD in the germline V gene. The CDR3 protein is CATSDFTTGSTDTQYF. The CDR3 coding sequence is TGTGCCACCAGTGACTTCACGACAGGTAGCACAGATACGCAGTATTTT.

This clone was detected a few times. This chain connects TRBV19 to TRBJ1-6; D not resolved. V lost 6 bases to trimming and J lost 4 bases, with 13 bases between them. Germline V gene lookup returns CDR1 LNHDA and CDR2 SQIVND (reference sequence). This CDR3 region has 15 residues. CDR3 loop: CASRGPRDYNSPLHF. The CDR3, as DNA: TGTGCCAGTAGGGGCCCCCGGGATTATAATTCACCCCTCCACTTT. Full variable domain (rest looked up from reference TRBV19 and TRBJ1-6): DGGITQSPKYLFRKEGQNVTLSCEQNLNHDAMYWYRQDPGQGLRLIYYSQIVNDFQKGDIAEGYSVSREKKESFPLTVTSAQKNPTAFYLCASRGPRDYNSPLHFGNGTRLTVT.

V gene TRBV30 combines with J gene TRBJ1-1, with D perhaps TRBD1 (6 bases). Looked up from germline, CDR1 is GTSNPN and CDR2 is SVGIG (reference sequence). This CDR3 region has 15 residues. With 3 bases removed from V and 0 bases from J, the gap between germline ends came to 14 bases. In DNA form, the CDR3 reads TGTGCCTGGAGCGGACAGATGACCATGAACACTGAAGCTTTCTTT. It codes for CAWSGQMTMNTEAFF. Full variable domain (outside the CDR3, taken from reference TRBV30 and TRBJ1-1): SQTIHQWPATLVQPVGSPLSLECTVEGTSNPNLYWYRQAAGRGLQLLFYSVGIGQISSEVPQNLSASRPQDRQFILSSKKLLLSDSGFYLCAWSGQMTMNTEAFFGQGTRLTVV.

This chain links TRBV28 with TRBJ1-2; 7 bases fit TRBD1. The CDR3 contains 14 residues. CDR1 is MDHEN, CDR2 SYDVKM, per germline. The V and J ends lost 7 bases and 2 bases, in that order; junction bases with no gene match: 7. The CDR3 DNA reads TGTGCCAGCATCCGACAGGGCCAGAACTATGGCTACACCTTC. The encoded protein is CASIRQGQNYGYTF.

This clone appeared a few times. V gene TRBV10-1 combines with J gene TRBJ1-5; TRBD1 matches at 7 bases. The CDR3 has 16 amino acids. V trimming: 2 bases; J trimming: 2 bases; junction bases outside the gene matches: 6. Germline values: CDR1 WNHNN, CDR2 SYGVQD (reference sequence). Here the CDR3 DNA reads TGCGCCAGCAGTGAGACGTACAGGGGCGGCAATCAGCCCCAGCATTTT. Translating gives CASSETYRGGNQPQHF.

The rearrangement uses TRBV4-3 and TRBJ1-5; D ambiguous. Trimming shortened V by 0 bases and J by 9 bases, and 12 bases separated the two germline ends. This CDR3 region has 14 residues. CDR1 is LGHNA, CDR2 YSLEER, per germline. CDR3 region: CASSQDTSRPPQHF. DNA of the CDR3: TGCGCCAGCAGCCAAGATACGAGTCGTCCGCCCCAGCATTTT.

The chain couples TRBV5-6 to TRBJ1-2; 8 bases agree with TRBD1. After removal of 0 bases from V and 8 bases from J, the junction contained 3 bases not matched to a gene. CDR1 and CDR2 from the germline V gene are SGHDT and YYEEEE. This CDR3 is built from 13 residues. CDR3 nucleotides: TGTGCCAGCAGCTTGGGGACAGGGCGCGGCTACACCTTC. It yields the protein CASSLGTGRGYTF.

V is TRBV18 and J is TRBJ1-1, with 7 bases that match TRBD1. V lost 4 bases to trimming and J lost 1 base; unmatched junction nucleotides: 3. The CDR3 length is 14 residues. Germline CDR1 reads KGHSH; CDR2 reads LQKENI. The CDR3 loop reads CASSRQGSNTEAFF. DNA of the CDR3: TGTGCCAGCTCACGACAGGGCTCGAACACTGAAGCTTTCTTT.

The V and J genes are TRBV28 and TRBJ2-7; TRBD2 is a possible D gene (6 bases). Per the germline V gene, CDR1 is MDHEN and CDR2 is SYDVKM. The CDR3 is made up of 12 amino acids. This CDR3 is CASRRARYEQYF. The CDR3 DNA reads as TGTGCAAGCCGGAGGGCGCGGTACGAGCAGTACTTC.

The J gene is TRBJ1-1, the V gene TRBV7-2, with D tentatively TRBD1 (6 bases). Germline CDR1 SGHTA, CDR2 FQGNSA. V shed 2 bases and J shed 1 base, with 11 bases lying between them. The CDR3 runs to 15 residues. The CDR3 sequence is CASSLRAGENTEAFF. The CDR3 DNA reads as TGTGCCAGCAGCTTAAGGGCAGGGGAGAACACTGAAGCTTTCTTT.

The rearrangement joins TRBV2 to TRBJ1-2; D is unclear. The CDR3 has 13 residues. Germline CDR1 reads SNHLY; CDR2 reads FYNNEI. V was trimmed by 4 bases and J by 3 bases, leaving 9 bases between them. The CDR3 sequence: CASSVSSYYGYTF. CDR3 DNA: TGTGCCAGCAGTGTATCAAGCTACTATGGCTACACCTTC. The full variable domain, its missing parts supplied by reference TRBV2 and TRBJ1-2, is EPEVTQTPSHQVTQMGQEVILRCVPISNHLYFYWYRQILGQKVEFLVSFYNNEISEKSEIFDDQFSVERPDGSNFTLKIRSTKLEDSAMYFCASSVSSYYGYTFGSGTRLTVV.